The T cell receptor beta chain described here comes from a study of metastatic and nonmetastatic thyroid tumors. Study-wide context: Repertoire data that came from the blood and tumor or nodule tissue of malignant and benign thyroid patients were compared.

All patients were treatment-naive before thyroid surgery. There are many counts of this clone. Per the authors' pipeline: To classify distant metastasis in papillary thyroid cancer, a model was built from CDR3 differences across clinicopathological groups. TCRdb re-clonotyped the PCR reads through MiXCR. The V and J calls were not made by the authors but by TCRdb's processing. The data hold 23,000 or so clones, with around 20% observed a single time. Trimming removed 5 bases at V and 7 bases at J, with 8 bases between. The V gene's germline CDR1 is SEHNR and CDR2 FQNEAQ (reference sequence). This CDR3 is built from 12 residues.

The rearrangement links TRBV7-9 to TRBJ2-2; D unresolved. Input material: blood. The clonotype comes from a male donor with papillary thyroid cancer or a benign thyroid nodule (not recorded which). Some clones in this sample may be carry-over from other donors' samples. The CDR3 region has the DNA TGTGCCAGCAGCCCGAGAGGCGGGGAGCTGTTTTTT. Its protein product is CASSPRGGELFF.